Listed below are T cell receptor beta chains from one sample, sequenced in a study of blood T cell repertoires in COVID-19. TCRdb's copy holds only in-frame clones and misses some; the assay was immunoSEQ multiplex PCR. The sample holds around 220,000 clones, around 75% seen once. The sequenced material came from peripheral blood. The receptors shown here come from a human donor in a cohort sampled during active COVID-19. The CDR3 runs from the conserved cysteine through the conserved F or W. The order of the fields is clone size, CDR3 length, D gene, J gene, V gene, CDR3 DNA, CDR3 protein. A D gene is named only where the DNA matches it firmly. The size entry is marked missing in some rows and otherwise reads once, few, many or a size class.

clone_size: NA; cdr3_length: 15; d_call: NA; j_call: TRBJ1-2; v_call: TRBV5-4; cdr3_nt: TGTGCCAGCAGCCCTGAGGTGGTCAGGGACTATGGCTACACCTTC; cdr3_aa: CASSPEVVRDYGYTF
clone_size: few; cdr3_length: 16; d_call: TRBD2; j_call: TRBJ2-3; v_call: TRBV5-3; cdr3_nt: TGTGCCAGAAGCTGGAAACTAGCGGGATTGACAGATACGCAGTATTTT; cdr3_aa: CARSWKLAGLTDTQYF
clone_size: NA; cdr3_length: 16; d_call: TRBD2; j_call: TRBJ2-3; v_call: TRBV18; cdr3_nt: TGTGCCAGCTCACCTCCGACTAGCGGTCTCACAGATACGCAGTATTTT; cdr3_aa: CASSPPTSGLTDTQYF
clone_size: NA; cdr3_length: 17; d_call: NA; j_call: TRBJ1-2; v_call: TRBV7-2; cdr3_nt: TGTGCCAGCAGCCCCCTTGGGGCAGGGACAACCAACTATGGCTACACCTTC; cdr3_aa: CASSPLGAGTTNYGYTF
clone_size: NA; cdr3_length: 17; d_call: NA; j_call: TRBJ1-3; v_call: TRBV5-6; cdr3_nt: TGTGCCAGCAGCTTGGAGCTTGCAGCGCACTCTGGAAACACCATATATTTT; cdr3_aa: CASSLELAAHSGNTIYF
clone_size: NA; cdr3_length: 14; d_call: TRBD2; j_call: TRBJ2-7; v_call: TRBV7-2; cdr3_nt: TGTGCCAGCAGCCCGCGGGAGGGCCTCGACGAGCAGTACTTC; cdr3_aa: CASSPREGLDEQYF
clone_size: NA; cdr3_length: 13; d_call: TRBD2; j_call: TRBJ2-3; v_call: TRBV20-1; cdr3_nt: TGCAGTGCTAGTCCTATAGCGGGGGATACGCAGTATTTT; cdr3_aa: CSASPIAGDTQYF
clone_size: NA; cdr3_length: 17; d_call: NA; j_call: TRBJ2-1; v_call: TRBV24-1; cdr3_nt: TGTGCCACCAGTGATTCTAAAGCGGTTAGCTCCTACAATGAGCAGTTCTTC; cdr3_aa: CATSDSKAVSSYNEQFF
clone_size: NA; cdr3_length: 15; d_call: TRBD1; j_call: TRBJ1-2; v_call: TRBV7-2; cdr3_nt: TGTGCCAGCAGCCCGGCTTACTCACAGGGGAGTGGCTACACCTTC; cdr3_aa: CASSPAYSQGSGYTF
clone_size: few; cdr3_length: 13; d_call: TRBD1; j_call: TRBJ2-7; v_call: TRBV27; cdr3_nt: TGTGCCACCGGGACAGGGGACTCCTACGAGCAGTACTTC; cdr3_aa: CATGTGDSYEQYF
clone_size: once; cdr3_length: 14; d_call: NA; j_call: TRBJ1-4; v_call: TRBV7-8; cdr3_nt: TGTGCCAGCAGCTCCCAGGGGTGGAGTGAAAAACTGTTTTTT; cdr3_aa: CASSSQGWSEKLFF
clone_size: NA; cdr3_length: 15; d_call: TRBD1; j_call: TRBJ1-5; v_call: TRBV7-9; cdr3_nt: TGTGCCAGCAGTACCGACAGGGAGGTAGGCCAGCCCCAGCATTTT; cdr3_aa: CASSTDREVGQPQHF
clone_size: once; cdr3_length: 16; d_call: NA; j_call: TRBJ1-5; v_call: TRBV15; cdr3_nt: TGTGCCACCAGCAGTTCCATGGACAGCTTGAATCAGCCCCAGCATTTT; cdr3_aa: CATSSSMDSLNQPQHF
clone_size: NA; cdr3_length: 15; d_call: TRBD1; j_call: TRBJ1-2; v_call: TRBV7-2; cdr3_nt: TGTGCCAGCAGCTCCCGGACAGGAGATCCCTATGGCTACACCTTC; cdr3_aa: CASSSRTGDPYGYTF
clone_size: NA; cdr3_length: 13; d_call: TRBD2; j_call: TRBJ2-3; v_call: TRBV9; cdr3_nt: TGTGCCAGCAACCCGAGCGGGACGGATACGCAGTATTTT; cdr3_aa: CASNPSGTDTQYF
clone_size: many; cdr3_length: 19; d_call: TRBD2; j_call: TRBJ2-7; v_call: TRBV27; cdr3_nt: TGTGCCAGCAGTTTACATCAGCCCCTGGGAGCGGGAGAGCGGGGCGAGCAGTACTTC; cdr3_aa: CASSLHQPLGAGERGEQYF
clone_size: once; cdr3_length: 15; d_call: TRBD1; j_call: TRBJ1-1; v_call: TRBV24-1; cdr3_nt: TGTGCCACCAGTGACCCCGGGACAGGGCACACTGAAGCTTTCTTT; cdr3_aa: CATSDPGTGHTEAFF
clone_size: NA; cdr3_length: 15; d_call: TRBD1; j_call: TRBJ2-1; v_call: TRBV6-2/TRBV6-3; cdr3_nt: TGTGCCAGCAGTTATGACAGGGGGCGAAAGAATGAGCAGTTCTTC; cdr3_aa: CASSYDRGRKNEQFF
clone_size: NA; cdr3_length: 13; d_call: NA; j_call: TRBJ1-2; v_call: TRBV18; cdr3_nt: TGTGCCAGCTCACCAAATACGGGCTATGGCTACACCTTC; cdr3_aa: CASSPNTGYGYTF
clone_size: once; cdr3_length: 15; d_call: TRBD1; j_call: TRBJ1-2; v_call: TRBV5-1; cdr3_nt: TGCGCCAGCAGTTCTGGGACAGGGATTGGCTATGGCTACACCTTC; cdr3_aa: CASSSGTGIGYGYTF
clone_size: NA; cdr3_length: 15; d_call: TRBD2; j_call: TRBJ2-2; v_call: TRBV6-2/TRBV6-3; cdr3_nt: TGTGCCAGCAGTAGGACTAGCGGAGGGGTCGGGGAGCTGTTTTTT; cdr3_aa: CASSRTSGGVGELFF
clone_size: few; cdr3_length: 13; d_call: NA; j_call: TRBJ1-3; v_call: TRBV28; cdr3_nt: TGTGCCACATACAGGGCCCCTGGAAACACCATATATTTT; cdr3_aa: CATYRAPGNTIYF